This TCR beta chain is from a study of cytomegalovirus exposure and HLA in healthy donors. 13 Jbeta primers and 60 Vbeta primers were used for the PCR. Only in-frame clones appear in the TCRdb table, and some are missing; sequencing was by immunoSEQ multiplex PCR. The repertoire has around 89,000 clones, 76% of them found once; the top ten carry roughly 3%. Study findings and constraints: Most likely, a cluster of highly shared sequence variants arose as a sequencing artifact. In a later analysis, an Asian-associated ancestry cluster reportedly showed fewer N-insertions than the approximately 670-donor mean. A missense variant in DCLRE1C was later tied to TCR beta V- and J-gene trimming.

With 1 base removed from V and 0 bases from J, the gap between germline ends came to 4 bases. Per the germline V gene, CDR1 is SEHNR and CDR2 is FQNEAQ (reference sequence). The CDR3 consists of 15 residues. This clone occurred once. Its antigen is currently unknown. Sequenced sample: PBMCs. The TCR comes from a man aged 35-49 years in good health and CMV-seronegative. This rearrangement joins TRBV7-9 to TRBJ1-6, with D uncertain. CDR3 DNA sequence: TGTGCCAGCAGCTTAGTCCGCTCCTATAATTCACCCCTCCACTTT. Translating it yields CASSLVRSYNSPLHF.